A single sample gave rise to the 10 T cell receptor beta chains below, sequenced in a study of CD4 T cells in relation to SARS-CoV-2 and coronaviruses. The antigens for these receptors are not known. The protocol was immunoSEQ multiplex PCR, while the TCRdb copy is restricted to in-frame clones and leaves out a portion. The repertoire holds tens of thousands of clones, with 76% as singletons. CD4+ T cells from unexposed donors were obtained before the COVID-19 pandemic (2011-2018). The cells were cultured for about 10 days before CD4+ T cells were isolated. Input material: CD4+ T cells from PBMCs, cultured in vitro. All receptors come from a human donor in good health.

The chain combines TRBV3-1 (or the pseudogene TRBV3-2) with TRBJ2-7; a weak D match, TRBD2 (6 bases). Trimming took 3 bases from V and 6 from J, leaving 6 bases between them. The CDR3 runs 11 residues. CDR1 LGHDT and CDR2 YNNKEL come from the germline V gene (reference sequence). The CDR3 is CASSQGGEQYF. CDR3 sequence (DNA): TGTGCCAGCAGCCAGGGAGGCGAGCAGTACTTC.

V and J are TRBV19 and TRBJ2-5, with TRBD2 matching 12 bases. This CDR3 is built from 19 residues. The trim removed 3 bases at V and 5 bases at J, leaving 16 bases unmatched. Germline V gives CDR1 LNHDA, CDR2 SQIVND (reference sequence). CDR3: CASSIPLAGTSGRRETQYF. The CDR3 DNA is TGTGCCAGTAGTATCCCACTAGCCGGGACTAGCGGGCGTCGGGAGACCCAGTACTTC.

V usage is TRBV6-5 and J usage is TRBJ2-1; the D call may be TRBD1 or TRBD2 (5 bases each). In germline, CDR1 is MNHEY, CDR2 SVGAGI. Trimming left V 8 bases short and J 4 bases short, with 9 bases between. The CDR3 runs to 12 residues. The CDR3 DNA reads TGTGCCAGCGGGACGACGTACAATGAGCAGTTCTTC. Protein: CASGTTYNEQFF.

This sequence joins TRBV7-2 and TRBJ2-3; D is possibly TRBD1 (6 bases). Per the germline V gene, CDR1 is SGHTA and CDR2 is FQGNSA. V was cut by 5 bases and J by 1 base, with 16 bases left in between. The CDR3 sequence is 16 residues long. CDR3 amino acids: CASSRHPGQRTDTQYF. In DNA, the CDR3 is TGTGCCAGCAGCCGCCATCCGGGACAACGCACAGATACGCAGTATTTT.

The rearrangement uses TRBV11-2 and TRBJ2-2; 8 nucleotides line up with TRBD2. This CDR3 is 15 amino acids long. Germline CDR1 reads SGHAT; CDR2 reads FQNNGV. Trimming took 5 bases from V and 4 from J; bases not matched to a gene: 6. This CDR3 is CASSLTGGSTGELFF. CDR3 DNA: TGTGCCAGCAGCCTTACGGGGGGGAGCACCGGGGAGCTGTTTTTT. The complete variable domain, with remaining parts taken from reference TRBV11-2 and TRBJ2-2, reads EAGVAQSPRYKIIEKRQSVAFWCNPISGHATLYWYQQILGQGPKLLIQFQNNGVVDDSQLPKDRFSAERLKGVDSTLKIQPAKLEDSAVYLCASSLTGGSTGELFFGEGSRLTVL.

This chain uses TRBV5-4 with TRBJ2-5; D may be TRBD1 (5 bases). Germline assignment: CDR1 SGHNT and CDR2 YYREEE (reference sequence). V gave up 0 bases and J gave up 3 bases, with 9 bases separating them. The CDR3 is made up of 14 amino acids. The CDR3 sequence is CASSLGTGEETQYF. The CDR3, as DNA: TGTGCCAGCAGCTTGGGAACAGGAGAAGAGACCCAGTACTTC.

The gene calls are TRBV14 and TRBJ1-3, with D tentatively TRBD1 (6 bases). CDR3 length: 19 residues. The germline gives CDR1 SGHDN, CDR2 FVKESK. The V and J ends lost 0 bases and 0 bases respectively, with 18 bases between them. CDR3 region: CASSQDIDRLNRSGNTIYF. In DNA, the CDR3 is TGTGCCAGCAGCCAAGATATAGACAGGCTGAATCGCTCTGGAAACACCATATATTTT.

This clone was picked up a small number of times. The V gene is TRBV18, the J gene TRBJ1-6; tentatively, D is TRBD1 (5 bases). The CDR3 sequence is 15 residues long. The germline gives CDR1 KGHSH, CDR2 LQKENI. Trimming pared 2 bases from V and 10 bases from J, leaving 15 bases between. Written as DNA, the CDR3 is TGTGCCAGCTCACCAGGAGTCAGGGAACGGTCACCCCTCCACTTT. This gives the protein CASSPGVRERSPLHF.

J is TRBJ1-2 and V is TRBV7-3, with 12 positions matching TRBD1. This CDR3 contains 17 residues. Germline V gives CDR1 SGHTA, CDR2 FQGTGA. V dropped 4 bases and J dropped 2; count of bases not matched to a gene: 8. The CDR3 DNA reads as TGTGCCAGCAGCTATGTGGGGACAGGGGGCCTAAACTATGGCTACACCTTC. Amino acids: CASSYVGTGGLNYGYTF.

V is TRBV5-5 and J is TRBJ1-6; 10 bases agree with TRBD1. Germline lookup yields CDR1 SGHKS and CDR2 YYEKEE (reference sequence). Trimming at V came to 4 bases and at J to 10 bases, leaving 5 bases not matched to a gene. The CDR3 covers 14 residues. CDR3 amino acids: CASSADRGNSPLHF. The CDR3 nucleotides read TGTGCCAGCAGCGCGGACAGGGGGAACTCACCCCTCCACTTT.